These 21 T cell receptor beta chains came from one sample sequenced in a study of OX40 agonist ivuxolimab in advanced cancers. Using immunoSEQ multiplex PCR, the repertoire was profiled, and TCRdb retains in-frame clones only, with some absent. Among roughly 60,000 clones listed, 86% were seen once. Sequencing was performed on CD4+ or CD8+ T cells sorted from blood, taken in a trial of the OX40 agonist ivuxolimab. Receptors originate from an adult with an advanced solid tumor such as melanoma, head and neck, liver or kidney cancer.

The V and J genes are TRBV7-8 and TRBJ1-1, with a tentative D call TRBD1 (5 bases). The CDR3 runs to 16 residues. The germline CDR1 and CDR2 sequences are SGHVS and FQNEAQ. Between the trimmed V and J ends, which lost 0 bases and 6 bases, there was a span of 17 bases. This chain's CDR3 is CASSLALGGAAAEAFF. The CDR3 DNA follows: TGTGCCAGCAGCTTAGCGCTTGGGGGAGCCGCGGCTGAAGCTTTCTTT.

V gene TRBV5-4 combines with J gene TRBJ2-5; D not certain. Germline V gives CDR1 SGHNT, CDR2 YYREEE (reference sequence). The CDR3 spans 13 residues. Trimming stripped 1 base from V and 4 bases from J, with 8 bases between. The CDR3 loop reads CASSLLKGETQYF. The CDR3 DNA sequence: TGTGCCAGCAGCTTGTTAAAGGGAGAGACCCAGTACTTC.

This chain links TRBV4-1 with TRBJ1-1; D unresolved. Germline-derived CDR1 and CDR2 are MGHRA and YSYEKL. This CDR3 has 16 residues. Trimming stripped 1 base from V and 4 bases from J, with 16 bases between. CDR3 sequence: CASSQVSRPRRTEAFF. CDR3 sequence (DNA): TGCGCCAGCAGCCAAGTGAGCAGACCGCGTCGCACTGAAGCTTTCTTT.

This rearrangement joins TRBV30 to TRBJ1-6; 10 positions match TRBD1. The ends lost 4 bases at V and 9 bases at J; junction bases unmatched: 15. Germline CDR1 reads GTSNPN; CDR2 reads SVGIG (reference sequence). CDR3 length: 17 residues. The DNA for the CDR3 is TGTGCCTGGATCGACAGGGGGCGGTTAACTCGAAGTTCACCCCTCCACTTT. The encoded protein is CAWIDRGRLTRSSPLHF.

This chain links TRBV5-1 with TRBJ1-6; 7 bases are shared with TRBD1. Per the germline V gene, CDR1 is SGHRS and CDR2 is YFSETQ. There are 15 residues in the CDR3. Unmatched junction bases numbered 0, after V lost 3 bases and J lost 0 bases. The CDR3 nucleotides are TGCGCCAGCAGCTGGGACAGCTCCTATAATTCACCCCTCCACTTT. It is translated as CASSWDSSYNSPLHF.

The rearrangement uses TRBV9 and TRBJ2-3; perhaps TRBD2 as D (6 bases). Trimming removed 4 bases at V and 2 bases at J, with 14 bases between. From germline, CDR1 is SGDLS and CDR2 YYNGEE. The CDR3 is made up of 15 amino acids. The CDR3 nucleotides read TGTGCCAGCAGCAGGTGGGGGGAAAACACAGATACGCAGTATTTT. This codes for CASSRWGENTDTQYF.

This sequence joins TRBV2 and TRBJ1-1; no reliable D call. With 10 bases removed from V and 0 bases from J, the gap between germline ends came to 15 bases. The CDR3 loop spans 14 amino acids. Germline values: CDR1 SNHLY, CDR2 FYNNEI. The DNA for the CDR3 is TGTGCCACGCTAATCGGGTCGGTGAACACTGAAGCTTTCTTT. Amino acids: CATLIGSVNTEAFF.

The chain is built from TRBV5-7 and TRBJ1-5; 10 nucleotides line up with TRBD1. TRBV5-7 is an ORF, and what it does is uncertain. CDR3 size: 16 residues. Germline trimming cut 4 bases from V and 2 bases from J; bases unmatched to any gene: 6. CDR3 protein: CASSPGQGIGNQPQHF. The CDR3 bases are TGTGCCAGCAGCCCGGGACAGGGGATCGGCAATCAGCCCCAGCATTTT.

This chain uses TRBV18 with TRBJ2-5, with a tentative D call TRBD2 (6 bases). V dropped 6 bases and J dropped 3 bases, with 14 bases sitting between them. This CDR3 has 14 residues. Per the germline V gene, CDR1 is KGHSH and CDR2 is LQKENI. CDR3 in amino acids: CASSRGTEEETQYF. DNA for the CDR3: TGTGCCAGCTCCCGGGGGACGGAAGAAGAGACCCAGTACTTC.

The rearrangement joins TRBV25-1 to TRBJ2-3; D assignment may be TRBD1 or TRBD2 (5 bases each). Germline-derived CDR1 and CDR2 are MGHDK and SYGVNS. The CDR3 totals 14 residues. V gave up 2 bases and J gave up 11 bases, with 17 bases separating them. The CDR3 nucleotides are TGTGCCAGCAGTGAAACGGGGCCAGGTCCGAAGCAGTATTTT. Protein sequence: CASSETGPGPKQYF.

The chain is built from TRBV9 and TRBJ2-3; the match to TRBD2 covers 7 bases. Germline trimming cut 3 bases from V and 7 bases from J; bases unmatched to any gene: 11. There are 15 residues in the CDR3. CDR1 is SGDLS and CDR2 is YYNGEE in the germline V gene. The CDR3 nucleotides read TGTGCCAGCAGCGGCCTCGGGACTAATCGCAATACGCAGTATTTT. It codes for CASSGLGTNRNTQYF.

This clone has only one observation. The chain joins TRBV21-1 to TRBJ2-3. TRBV21-1 is a pseudogene locus. The CDR3 covers 16 residues. The CDR3 sequence: CASSGIDHTYTDTQYF. In DNA form, the CDR3 reads TGTGCCAGCAGCGGCATCGATCACACCTACACGGATACGCAGTATTTT.

V and J are TRBV6-1 and TRBJ1-3, with TRBD1 matching 7 bases. Germline values: CDR1 MNHNS, CDR2 SASEGT. This CDR3 comprises 15 residues. The junction had 6 bases not matched to a gene; V was cut back by 5 bases and J by 2 bases. The CDR3 DNA follows: TGTGCCAGCAGTAACAGGGGAGTGCCTGGAAACACCATATATTTT. This translates into CASSNRGVPGNTIYF.

The chain uses TRBV5-1 and TRBJ2-5, with D perhaps TRBD2 (5 bases). Germline-derived CDR1 and CDR2 are SGHRS and YFSETQ. This CDR3 is built from 13 residues. The V and J ends lost 2 bases and 2 bases respectively, with 7 bases between them. The CDR3 loop reads CASSFGGQETQYF. The CDR3 nucleotides read TGCGCCAGCAGCTTTGGAGGACAAGAGACCCAGTACTTC.

About this clone itself: A junction end diverges from the germline sequence, so it may reflect a read error. CDR3 loop: CASSEGTSLVNEQFF. The CDR3 DNA follows: TGTGCCAGCAGCGAAGGGACTAGTTTAGTGAATGAGCAGTTCTTC. The chain recombines TRBV6-1 with TRBJ2-1; 8 bases are shared with TRBD2. The CDR3 runs 15 residues. Germline CDR1 MNHNS, CDR2 SASEGT.

This clone appeared a few times. The chain couples TRBV11-1 to TRBJ2-1; D uncertain. Germline V gene data show CDR1 as SGHAT and CDR2 as FQDESV (reference sequence). This CDR3 contains 14 residues. Trimming stripped 5 bases from V and 10 bases from J, with 18 bases between. CDR3 sequence reads: CASSLDLSGREQFF. As DNA, the CDR3 is TGTGCCAGCAGCCTCGATCTGTCTGGGCGGGAGCAGTTCTTC.

J is TRBJ2-2 and V is TRBV2, with D uncertain. Trimming cost V 1 base and J 1 base, with 4 bases left between them. Germline CDR1 reads SNHLY; CDR2 reads FYNNEI. This CDR3 comprises 14 residues. The CDR3 loop reads CASSEGENTGELFF. For the CDR3, the DNA is TGTGCCAGCAGTGAAGGGGAGAACACCGGGGAGCTGTTTTTT.

This sequence joins TRBV9 and TRBJ1-1; perhaps TRBD1 as D (5 bases). CDR3 length equals 14 residues. Trimming stripped 4 bases from V and 2 bases from J, with 12 bases between. CDR1 SGDLS and CDR2 YYNGEE come from the germline V gene. This CDR3 reads CASSMGRHNTEAFF. CDR3 bases: TGTGCCAGCAGCATGGGACGGCATAACACTGAAGCTTTCTTT.

The chain carries TRBV21-1 and TRBJ1-2. TRBV21-1 is a recognized pseudogene. The CDR3 spans 15 residues. CDR3 sequence: CASSKGGGSDYGYTF. The CDR3 bases are TGTGCCAGCAGCAAAGGAGGGGGGTCGGACTATGGCTACACCTTC.

This rearrangement joins TRBV6-6 to TRBJ1-6, with unresolved D. Germline V CDR1 and CDR2: MNHNY, SVGAGI (reference sequence). V was shortened by 4 bases and J by 9 bases, with 10 bases between the two germline ends. The CDR3 extends over 13 amino acids. CDR3 sequence reads: CASSLMDVSPLHF. In DNA form, the CDR3 reads TGTGCCAGCAGTTTGATGGATGTTTCACCCCTCCACTTT.

This clone was picked up a small number of times. This CDR3 is CASSYTRTGAGNTIYF. The CDR3 DNA follows: TGTGCCAGCAGTTACACCCGGACGGGGGCTGGAAACACCATATATTTT. J is TRBJ1-3 and V is TRBV6-5; a weak D match, TRBD1 (5 bases). The CDR3 sequence is 16 residues long. The germline V gene has CDR1 MNHEY and CDR2 SVGAGI. Trimming shortened V by 2 bases and J by 2 bases, and 13 bases separated the two germline ends.